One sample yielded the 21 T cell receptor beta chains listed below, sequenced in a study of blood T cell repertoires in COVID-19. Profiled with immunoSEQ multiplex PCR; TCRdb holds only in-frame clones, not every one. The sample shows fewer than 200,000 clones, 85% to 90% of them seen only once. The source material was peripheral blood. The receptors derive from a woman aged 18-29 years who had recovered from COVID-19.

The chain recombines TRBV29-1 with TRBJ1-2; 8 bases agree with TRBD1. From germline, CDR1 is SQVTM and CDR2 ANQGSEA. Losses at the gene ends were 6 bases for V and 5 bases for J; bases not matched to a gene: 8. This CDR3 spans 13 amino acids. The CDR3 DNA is TGCAGCGTAGCGGACAGGGACGGTTATGGCTACACCTTC. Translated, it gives CSVADRDGYGYTF. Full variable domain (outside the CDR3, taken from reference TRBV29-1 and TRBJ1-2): SAVISQKPSRDICQRGTSLTIQCQVDSQVTMMFWYRQQPGQSLTLIATANQGSEATYESGFVIDKFPISRPNLTFSTLTVSNMSPEDSSIYLCSVADRDGYGYTFGSGTRLTVV.

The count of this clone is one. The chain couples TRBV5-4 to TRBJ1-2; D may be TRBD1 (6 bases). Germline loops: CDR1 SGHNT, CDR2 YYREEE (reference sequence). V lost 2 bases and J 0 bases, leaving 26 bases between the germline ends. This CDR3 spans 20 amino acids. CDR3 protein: CASSFLRGERGREANYGYTF. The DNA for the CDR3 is TGTGCCAGCAGCTTTCTCAGGGGTGAAAGGGGAAGAGAGGCTAACTATGGCTACACCTTC.

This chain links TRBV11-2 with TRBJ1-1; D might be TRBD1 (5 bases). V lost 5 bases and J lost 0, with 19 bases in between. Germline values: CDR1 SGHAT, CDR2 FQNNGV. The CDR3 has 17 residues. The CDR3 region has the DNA TGTGCCAGCAGCCATTGGGTATCGGGGGGAGTGAACACTGAAGCTTTCTTT. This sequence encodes CASSHWVSGGVNTEAFF. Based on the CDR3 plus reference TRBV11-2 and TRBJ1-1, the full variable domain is EAGVAQSPRYKIIEKRQSVAFWCNPISGHATLYWYQQILGQGPKLLIQFQNNGVVDDSQLPKDRFSAERLKGVDSTLKIQPAKLEDSAVYLCASSHWVSGGVNTEAFFGQGTRLTVV.

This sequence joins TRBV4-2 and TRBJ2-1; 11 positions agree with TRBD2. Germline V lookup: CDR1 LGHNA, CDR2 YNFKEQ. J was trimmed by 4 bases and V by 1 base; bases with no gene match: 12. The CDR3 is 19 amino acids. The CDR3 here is CASSQVHRGLAGQYNEQFF. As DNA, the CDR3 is TGTGCCAGCAGCCAAGTACATAGAGGACTAGCGGGCCAATACAATGAGCAGTTCTTC.

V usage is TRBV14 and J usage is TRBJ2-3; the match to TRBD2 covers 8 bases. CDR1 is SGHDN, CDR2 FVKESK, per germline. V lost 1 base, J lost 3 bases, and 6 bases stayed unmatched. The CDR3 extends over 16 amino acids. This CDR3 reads CASSQVTSGRTDTQYF. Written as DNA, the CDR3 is TGTGCCAGCAGCCAAGTAACTAGCGGAAGAACAGATACGCAGTATTTT.

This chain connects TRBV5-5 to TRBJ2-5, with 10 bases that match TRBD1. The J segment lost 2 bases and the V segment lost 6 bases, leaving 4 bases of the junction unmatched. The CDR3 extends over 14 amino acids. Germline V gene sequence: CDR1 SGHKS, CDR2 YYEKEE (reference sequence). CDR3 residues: CASTRTGGQETQYF. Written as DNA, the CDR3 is TGTGCCAGCACCCGGACAGGGGGGCAAGAGACCCAGTACTTC.

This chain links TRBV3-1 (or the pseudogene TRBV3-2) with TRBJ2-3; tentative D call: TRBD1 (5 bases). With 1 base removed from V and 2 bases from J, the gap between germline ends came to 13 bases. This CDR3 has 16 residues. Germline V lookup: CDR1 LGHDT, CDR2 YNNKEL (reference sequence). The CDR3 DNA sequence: TGTGCCAGCAGCCAAGGATTAGGGGTGCCCACAGATACGCAGTATTTT. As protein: CASSQGLGVPTDTQYF.

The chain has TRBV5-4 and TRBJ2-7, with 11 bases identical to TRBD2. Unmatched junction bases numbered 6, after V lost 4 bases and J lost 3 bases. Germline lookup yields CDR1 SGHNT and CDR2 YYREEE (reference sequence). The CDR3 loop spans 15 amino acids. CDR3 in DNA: TGTGCCAGCAGCAACGGACTAGCGGGCTTCTACGAGCAGTACGTC. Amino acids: CASSNGLAGFYEQYV.

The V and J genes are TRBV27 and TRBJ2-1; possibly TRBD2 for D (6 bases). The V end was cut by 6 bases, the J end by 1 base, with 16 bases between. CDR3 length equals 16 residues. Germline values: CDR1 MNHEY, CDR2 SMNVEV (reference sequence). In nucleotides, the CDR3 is TGTGCCAGCAGCGAGATACCCGGGAGTTCCTACAATGAGCAGTTCTTC. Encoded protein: CASSEIPGSSYNEQFF.

CDR3 coding DNA: TGTGCCAGCAGCTTATATCGGGGAGGGTACAATGAGCAGTTCTTC. It specifies CASSLYRGGYNEQFF. The chain couples TRBV7-2 to TRBJ2-1, with 7 bases matching TRBD2. The CDR3 contains 15 residues. J was trimmed by 4 bases and V by 2 bases; bases with no gene match: 5. CDR1 and CDR2 (germline): SGHTA, FQGNSA.

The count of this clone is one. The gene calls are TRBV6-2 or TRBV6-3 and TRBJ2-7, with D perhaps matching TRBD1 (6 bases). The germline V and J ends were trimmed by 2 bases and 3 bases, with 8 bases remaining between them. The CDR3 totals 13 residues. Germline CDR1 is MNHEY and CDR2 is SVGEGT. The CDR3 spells CASSYGTLYEQYF. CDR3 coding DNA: TGTGCCAGCAGTTACGGGACACTCTACGAGCAGTACTTC.

The CDR3 here is CASRRMSGSMNGELFF. DNA of the CDR3: TGCGCCAGCCGTCGTATGAGCGGGAGCATGAACGGGGAGCTGTTTTTT. This chain connects TRBV5-1 to TRBJ2-2, with 8 bases fitting TRBD2. The CDR3 totals 16 residues. Germline V gene data show CDR1 as SGHRS and CDR2 as YFSETQ. V shed 7 bases, J shed 7 bases, and the junction held 15 bases outside the gene matches.

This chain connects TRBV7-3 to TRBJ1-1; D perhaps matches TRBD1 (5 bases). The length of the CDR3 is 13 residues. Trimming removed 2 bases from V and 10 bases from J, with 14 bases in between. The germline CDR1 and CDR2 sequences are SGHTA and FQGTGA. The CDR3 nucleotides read TGTGCCAGCAGCTTAGGGGCCTCGGCAGCAGCTTTCTTT. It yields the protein CASSLGASAAAFF.

CDR3 bases: TGTGCCAGCAGTCCCCCGGGTCTTAATGAAAAACTGTTTTTT. Its translation: CASSPPGLNEKLFF. The chain employs TRBV27 and TRBJ1-4; no definite D call. The CDR3 spans 14 residues. Trimming removed 5 bases from V and 4 bases from J, with 11 bases in between. From germline, CDR1 is MNHEY and CDR2 SMNVEV (reference sequence).

CDR3 DNA sequence: TGCGCCAGCAGCCCAGGAGCTAGCGGCCAAGAGACCCAGTACTTC. As protein: CASSPGASGQETQYF. The V call is TRBV4-3, the J call TRBJ2-5; 7 bases align to TRBD2. Germline V gene data show CDR1 as LGHNA and CDR2 as YSLEER. Trimming cost V 4 bases and J 1 base; bases outside gene matches: 6. The CDR3 totals 15 residues.

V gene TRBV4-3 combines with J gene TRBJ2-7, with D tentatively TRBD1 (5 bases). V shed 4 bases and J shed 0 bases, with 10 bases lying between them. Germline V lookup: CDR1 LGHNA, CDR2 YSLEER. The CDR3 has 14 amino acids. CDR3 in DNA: TGCGCCAGCAGCCCCGGAAGGGGCTCCTACGAGCAGTACTTC. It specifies CASSPGRGSYEQYF.

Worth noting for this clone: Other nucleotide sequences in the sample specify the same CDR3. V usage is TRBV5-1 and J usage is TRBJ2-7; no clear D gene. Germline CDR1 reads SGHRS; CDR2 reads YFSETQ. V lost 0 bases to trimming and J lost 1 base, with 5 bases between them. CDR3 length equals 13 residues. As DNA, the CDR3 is TGCGCCAGCAGCTTGGACAGATCCTACGAGCAGTACTTC. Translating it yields CASSLDRSYEQYF. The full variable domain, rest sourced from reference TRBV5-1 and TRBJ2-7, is KAGVTQTPRYLIKTRGQQVTLSCSPISGHRSVSWYQQTPGQGLQFLFEYFSETQRNKGNFPGRFSGRQFSNSRSEMNVSTLELGDSALYLCASSLDRSYEQYFGPGTRLTVT.

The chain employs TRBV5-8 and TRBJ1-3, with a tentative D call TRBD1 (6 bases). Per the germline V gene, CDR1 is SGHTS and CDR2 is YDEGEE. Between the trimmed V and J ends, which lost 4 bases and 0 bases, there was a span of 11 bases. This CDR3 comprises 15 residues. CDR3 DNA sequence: TGTGCCAGCAGCATTACAGGGTACTCTGGAAACACCATATATTTT. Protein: CASSITGYSGNTIYF. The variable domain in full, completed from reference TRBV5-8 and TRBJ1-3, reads EAGVTQSPTHLIKTRGQQATLRCSPISGHTSVYWYQQALGLGLQFLLWYDEGEERNRGNFPPRFSGRQFPNYSSELNVNALELEDSALYLCASSITGYSGNTIYFGEGSWLTVV.

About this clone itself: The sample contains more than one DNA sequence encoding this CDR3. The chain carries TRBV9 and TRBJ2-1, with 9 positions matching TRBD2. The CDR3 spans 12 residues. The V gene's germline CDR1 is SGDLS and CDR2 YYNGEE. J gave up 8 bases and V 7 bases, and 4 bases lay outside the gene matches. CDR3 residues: CASERGGDEQFF. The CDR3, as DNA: TGTGCCAGCGAACGCGGGGGGGATGAGCAGTTCTTC.

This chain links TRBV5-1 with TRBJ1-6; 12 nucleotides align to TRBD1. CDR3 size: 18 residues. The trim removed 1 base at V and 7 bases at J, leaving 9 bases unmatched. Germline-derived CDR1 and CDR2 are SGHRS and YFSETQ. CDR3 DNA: TGCGCCAGCAGCTTGCTCGTAGGGACAGGGGGCTCGAATTCACCCCTCCACTTT. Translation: CASSLLVGTGGSNSPLHF.

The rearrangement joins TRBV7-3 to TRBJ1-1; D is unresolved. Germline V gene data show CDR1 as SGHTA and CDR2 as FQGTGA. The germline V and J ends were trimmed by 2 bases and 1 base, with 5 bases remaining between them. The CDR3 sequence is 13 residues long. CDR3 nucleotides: TGTGCCAGCAGCTTAGCAGGGAACACTGAAGCTTTCTTT. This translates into CASSLAGNTEAFF.